What follows are 8 T cell receptor beta chains derived from one specimen sequenced in a study of monozygotic twins with inflammatory bowel disease. TCRdb re-called the 5' RACE reads and shows each CDR3 protein once, DNA omitted. The listing records about 140,000 distinct CDR3 sequences. Sequencing was performed on blood. All receptors derive from a human donor with ulcerative colitis or Crohn's disease, or a healthy co-twin of an affected twin (not recorded which).

The chain is built from TRBV12-3 or TRBV12-4 and TRBJ2-3. This CDR3 is built from 15 residues. This chain's CDR3 is CASSLNGPSTDTQYF.

V and J are TRBV6-2 or TRBV6-3 and TRBJ1-2; the TCRdb call, TRBD1, lacks DNA for checking. CDR1 is MNHEY and CDR2 is SVGEGT in the germline V gene. The CDR3 sequence is 14 residues long. The CDR3 region is CASSWAQGPYGYTF.

The rearrangement joins TRBV29-1 to TRBJ1-1. CDR1 is SQVTM, CDR2 ANQGSEA, per germline. This CDR3 has 13 residues. The CDR3 sequence is CSVQYGANTEAFF.

The V gene is TRBV12-3 or TRBV12-4, the J gene TRBJ1-2; lacking DNA, the TRBD1 call made by TCRdb goes unchecked. This CDR3 region has 14 residues. CDR3 amino acids: CASSLDRVLHGYTF.

The chain couples TRBV5-1 to TRBJ1-5. In germline, CDR1 is SGHRS, CDR2 YFSETQ. The CDR3 sequence is 14 residues long. CDR3 sequence: CASSFRVGDQPQHF.

The chain links TRBV11-1 to TRBJ2-1; lacking DNA, the TRBD2 call made by TCRdb goes unchecked. The CDR3 contains 20 residues. Germline CDR1 reads SGHAT; CDR2 reads FQDESV (reference sequence). CDR3: CASSGGRVAGGKGAYNEQFF. Full variable domain (rest looked up from reference TRBV11-1 and TRBJ2-1): EAEVAQSPRYKITEKSQAVAFWCDPISGHATLYWYRQILGQGPELLVQFQDESVVDDSQLPKDRFSAERLKGVDSTLKIQPAELGDSAMYLCASSGGRVAGGKGAYNEQFFGPGTRLTVL.

The rearrangement uses TRBV24-1 and TRBJ2-5; TCRdb returns TRBD1, unconfirmable since there is no DNA. The CDR3 loop spans 13 amino acids. The germline V gene encodes CDR1 KGHDR and CDR2 SFDVKD. The CDR3 spells CATNSVTEETQYF.

J is TRBJ1-6 and V is TRBV27. The V gene's germline CDR1 is MNHEY and CDR2 SMNVEV (reference sequence). CDR3 size: 14 residues. CDR3 amino acids: CASSFKTSNSPLHF.